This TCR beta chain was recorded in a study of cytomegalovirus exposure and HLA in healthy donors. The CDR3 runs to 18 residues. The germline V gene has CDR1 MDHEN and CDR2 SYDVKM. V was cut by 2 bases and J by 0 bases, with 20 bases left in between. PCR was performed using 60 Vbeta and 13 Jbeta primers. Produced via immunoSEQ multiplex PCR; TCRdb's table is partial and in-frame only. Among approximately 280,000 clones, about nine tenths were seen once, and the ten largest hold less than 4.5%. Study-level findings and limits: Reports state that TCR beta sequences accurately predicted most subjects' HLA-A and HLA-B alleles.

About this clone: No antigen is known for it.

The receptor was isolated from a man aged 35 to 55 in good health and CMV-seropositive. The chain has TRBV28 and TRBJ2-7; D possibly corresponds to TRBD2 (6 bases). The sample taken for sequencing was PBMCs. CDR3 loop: CASSLDDGSGAHSYEQYF. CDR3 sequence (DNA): TGTGCCAGCAGTTTAGATGACGGGAGCGGCGCCCACTCCTACGAGCAGTACTTC.